This T cell receptor beta chain was observed in a study of a mutant IDH1 vaccine in newly diagnosed glioma. Study details: Vaccine dosing followed radiotherapy by 4-6 weeks, or accompanied temozolomide cycles. Standard pretreatment was either radiotherapy, temozolomide, or, for most, radiochemotherapy with temozolomide.

The V gene's germline CDR1 is SEHNR and CDR2 FQNEAQ (reference sequence). CDR3 size: 15 residues. V lost 3 bases and J lost 0, with 9 bases in between. As concerns this clone: Its antigen is currently unknown.

This table comes from immunoSEQ multiplex PCR, and its TCRdb copy is limited to in-frame clones, with some not included. The sample includes tens of thousands of clones, over 75% seen only once; the top ten take less than 15%. Points from the study as a whole: It was approximately 93% of patients that developed vaccine-induced immune responses. Variations in leading peripheral T cell clonotypes appeared to have no connection with pseudoprogression.

Time point denoted: week 23, last vaccination. What each vaccine dose contained was 300 ug of mutant IDH1 20-mer peptide, accompanied by topical imiquimod. This sequence joins TRBV7-9 and TRBJ1-3; D remains ambiguous. The sample in question was PBMCs, obtained from a glioma patient whose treatment included an IDH1 peptide vaccine. This TCR was sampled from a man aged 18-30 years with glioma. CDR3 DNA: TGTGCCAGCAGCTTGGCAGGATTCTCTGGAAACACCATATATTTT. This codes for CASSLAGFSGNTIYF.